The rows below give T cell receptor beta chains drawn from one sample of a study of T-cell memory formation after mild COVID-19. MiXCR was run by TCRdb on the 5' RACE reads, yielding one entry per CDR3 protein. Of roughly 510,000 distinct CDR3 sequences listed, roughly 17% were seen once; the top ten hold about 8.1%. Sequencing input: PBMCs or a T cell subset sorted from them (not recorded which). These receptors originate from an adult woman who had mild COVID-19 (a few samples of this study predate the infection). Cell type and time point are not known. Both conserved end residues are part of each CDR3. The D gene is left open where the match is weak. Rows may omit the clone size; those that give it use once, few, many or a size class.

v_gene,j_gene,d_gene,abundance,len,CDR3nt,CDR3aa
TRBV27,TRBJ2-2,-,many,15,TGTGCCAGCAGTTTAGTCGGACCTTCGACCGGGGAGCTGTTTTTT,CASSLVGPSTGELFF
TRBV9,TRBJ1-2,-,-,15,TGTGCCAGCAGCGTAGGTCAGGGATTGAACTATGGCTACACCTTC,CASSVGQGLNYGYTF
TRBV12-3/TRBV12-4,TRBJ2-1,TRBD2,-,14,TGTGCCAGCAACCCCGGACTAGCGGGGGGTTCCCAGTTCTTC,CASNPGLAGGSQFF
TRBV6-5,TRBJ2-7,-,many,14,TGTGCCAGCAGTCCCGCGAGGCTCCTGGGAGAGCAGTACTTC,CASSPARLLGEQYF
TRBV7-8,TRBJ2-5,-,few,13,TGTGCCAGCAGCTTTACAGGGCTAGAGACCCAGTACTTC,CASSFTGLETQYF
TRBV7-2,TRBJ2-1,-,few,18,TGTGCCAGCAGCTTACTCTTGGCGGGAAGTGGGTCCTACAATGAGCAGTTCTTC,CASSLLLAGSGSYNEQFF
TRBV19,TRBJ1-5,-,-,14,TGTGCCAGTAGCCCCCGTGGCAGGGATCCGCCCCAGCATTTT,CASSPRGRDPPQHF
TRBV20-1,TRBJ2-7,-,few,14,TGCAGTGCCGGGTCCCCTCTTCTCCGCTACGAGCAGTACTTC,CSAGSPLLRYEQYF
TRBV7-9,TRBJ2-1,TRBD2,-,17,TGTGCCAGCAGCTCTACTAGCGGGGGCACCGCGGACAATGAGCAGTTCTTC,CASSSTSGGTADNEQFF
TRBV27,TRBJ2-2,-,-,12,TGTGCCAGCAGGGGAGAGACCGGGGAGCTGTTTTTT,CASRGETGELFF
TRBV20-1,TRBJ1-3,TRBD1,-,15,TGCAGTGCTAGAGTCCAGGACAGGGGAGGAAACACCATATATTTT,CSARVQDRGGNTIYF